Listed here are 27 T cell receptor beta chains from one sample, sequenced in a study of blood T cell repertoires in COVID-19. Produced via immunoSEQ multiplex PCR; TCRdb's table is partial and in-frame only. The sample holds 300,000 to 400,000 clones, 90% seen once. The sequencing input was PBMCs or T cells enriched from blood (not recorded which). The origin of the receptors is a woman aged 25 to 39 who had been exposed to COVID-19.

The chain recombines TRBV12-3 or TRBV12-4 with TRBJ1-5, with unresolved D. Trimming removed 3 bases at V and 6 bases at J, with 9 bases between. This CDR3 has 13 residues. CDR3 sequence (DNA): TGTGCCAGCAGTTTTTCAGGAAGTCAGCCCCAGCATTTT. Protein sequence: CASSFSGSQPQHF.

The chain recombines TRBV29-1 with TRBJ1-2; maybe TRBD1 (5 bases). V lost 4 bases to trimming and J lost 7 bases, with 16 bases between them. Germline V gene lookup returns CDR1 SQVTM and CDR2 ANQGSEA. This CDR3 has 13 amino acids. In DNA, the CDR3 is TGCAGCGTTGGGGGTGGAGGGGTCTCTGGCTACACCTTC. Its translation: CSVGGGGVSGYTF.

This rearrangement joins TRBV4-1 to TRBJ1-4; unclear D gene. The germline V gene encodes CDR1 MGHRA and CDR2 YSYEKL. The CDR3 contains 15 residues. Trimming took off 8 bases at V and 4 bases at J, with 17 bases between the two ends. The CDR3 sequence: CASRFEAAVNEKLFF. DNA of the CDR3: TGCGCCAGCCGATTCGAGGCAGCCGTTAATGAAAAACTGTTTTTT.

The chain is built from TRBV19 and TRBJ1-1; D gene uncertain. V shed 7 bases and J shed 4 bases, with 10 bases lying between them. CDR1 LNHDA and CDR2 SQIVND come from the germline V gene (reference sequence). CDR3 length: 12 amino acids. This CDR3 is CASISLSTEAFF. CDR3 DNA: TGTGCCAGTATCTCCCTTTCCACTGAAGCTTTCTTT.

This rearrangement joins TRBV6-1 to TRBJ1-5; no clear D gene. The length of the CDR3 is 17 residues. V gave up 1 base and J gave up 0 bases, with 13 bases separating them. The germline V gene encodes CDR1 MNHNS and CDR2 SASEGT. In DNA form, the CDR3 reads TGTGCCAGCAGTGAAGAGAGGGAACTTTATAGCAATCAGCCCCAGCATTTT. It is translated as CASSEERELYSNQPQHF.

The chain carries TRBV28 and TRBJ1-5, with TRBD1 matching over 8 bases. V gave up 3 bases and J gave up 5 bases; unmatched junction bases: 6. The CDR3 contains 15 residues. Germline loops: CDR1 MDHEN, CDR2 SYDVKM. The CDR3 sequence is CASSFRTGLHQPQHF. The CDR3, as DNA: TGTGCCAGCAGTTTCAGGACAGGGCTTCATCAGCCCCAGCATTTT.

The V gene is TRBV5-4, the J gene TRBJ1-6, with D maybe TRBD1 (5 bases). The CDR3 totals 15 residues. Germline-derived CDR1 and CDR2 are SGHNT and YYREEE (reference sequence). V lost 4 bases, J lost 10 bases, and 18 bases lay in between. In DNA form, the CDR3 reads TGTGCCAGCAGCCCACCAACAGGAATGGGATCACCCCTCCACTTT. Amino acid sequence: CASSPPTGMGSPLHF.

The J gene is TRBJ2-2, the V gene TRBV11-3; a weak D match, TRBD1 (5 bases). Germline V lookup: CDR1 SGHNT, CDR2 YENEEA. This CDR3 spans 15 amino acids. Trimming removed 5 bases at V and 4 bases at J, with 14 bases between. This CDR3 is CASSDVRRGTGELFF. The DNA for the CDR3 is TGTGCCAGCAGCGACGTGCGAAGGGGCACCGGGGAGCTGTTTTTT. Variable domain in full (rest from reference TRBV11-3 and TRBJ2-2): EAGVVQSPRYKIIEKKQPVAFWCNPISGHNTLYWYLQNLGQGPELLIRYENEEAVDDSQLPKDRFSAERLKGVDSTLKIQPAELGDSAVYLCASSDVRRGTGELFFGEGSRLTVL.

The chain combines TRBV6-5 with TRBJ1-5; D gene unclear. CDR1 is MNHEY, CDR2 SVGAGI, per germline. The CDR3 is 14 amino acids. Trimming left V 2 bases short and J 2 bases short, with 7 bases between. DNA of the CDR3: TGTGCCAGCAGTTACGTTGAGGGCAATCAGCCCCAGCATTTT. This codes for CASSYVEGNQPQHF.

The V and J genes are TRBV30 and TRBJ1-6, with a tentative D call TRBD1 (5 bases). Germline V gene data show CDR1 as GTSNPN and CDR2 as SVGIG (reference sequence). The CDR3 has 13 amino acids. V was trimmed by 0 bases and J by 10 bases, leaving 10 bases between them. In DNA, the CDR3 is TGTGCCTGGAGTGTGGCAGGGCGATCACCCCTCCACTTT. Protein product: CAWSVAGRSPLHF.

In its sample, this clone was seen once. The chain links TRBV5-4 to TRBJ1-1; D remains ambiguous. CDR1 is SGHNT, CDR2 YYREEE, per germline (reference sequence). Trimming shortened V by 5 bases and J by 5 bases, and 10 bases separated the two germline ends. The CDR3 length is 12 residues. For the CDR3, the DNA is TGTGCCAGCAGTCCCCGGGGAACTGAAGCTTTCTTT. It is translated as CASSPRGTEAFF.

The chain recombines TRBV30 with TRBJ1-2, with 10 bases lining up with TRBD1. This CDR3 has 13 amino acids. Germline CDR1 and CDR2: GTSNPN and SVGIG (reference sequence). V lost 4 bases to trimming and J lost 8 bases; unmatched junction nucleotides: 7. CDR3 sequence reads: CAWTPWGQGGYTF. The CDR3, as DNA: TGTGCCTGGACCCCGTGGGGACAGGGGGGCTACACCTTC.

To note about this clone: At the DNA level, this CDR3 is encoded by other sequences in the same sample as well. The chain links TRBV3-1 (or the pseudogene TRBV3-2) to TRBJ1-1; a possible D gene is TRBD1 (5 bases). The CDR3 has 13 amino acids. From germline, CDR1 is LGHDT and CDR2 YNNKEL (reference sequence). V lost 1 base, J lost 5 bases, and 8 bases lay in between. The DNA of the CDR3 is TGTGCCAGCAGCCAAGTAAAGGGGACTGAAGCTTTCTTT. It is translated as CASSQVKGTEAFF.

The J gene is TRBJ1-2, the V gene TRBV19; 10 nucleotides match TRBD1. J was trimmed by 7 bases and V by 3 bases; bases with no gene match: 5. The CDR3 is 14 residues long. Germline V lookup: CDR1 LNHDA, CDR2 SQIVND (reference sequence). The CDR3 here is CASSIMGQGFGYTF. CDR3 coding DNA: TGTGCCAGTAGTATTATGGGACAGGGGTTTGGCTACACCTTC.

Regarding this clone: The same CDR3 can be traced to other DNA sequences in this sample. The chain links TRBV5-1 to TRBJ1-1; 10 nucleotides agree with TRBD1. Trimming at V came to 4 bases and at J to 5 bases, leaving 2 bases not matched to a gene. Germline V gene lookup returns CDR1 SGHRS and CDR2 YFSETQ. The CDR3 totals 13 residues. The CDR3 protein is CASSPGQGTEAFF. The CDR3 DNA follows: TGCGCCAGCAGCCCGGGACAGGGGACTGAAGCTTTCTTT. Variable domain in full (rest from reference TRBV5-1 and TRBJ1-1): KAGVTQTPRYLIKTRGQQVTLSCSPISGHRSVSWYQQTPGQGLQFLFEYFSETQRNKGNFPGRFSGRQFSNSRSEMNVSTLELGDSALYLCASSPGQGTEAFFGQGTRLTVV.

This chain connects TRBV27 to TRBJ2-7; D ambiguous. This CDR3 is built from 13 residues. Germline assignment: CDR1 MNHEY and CDR2 SMNVEV (reference sequence). V was cut by 5 bases and J by 3 bases, with 11 bases left in between. DNA for the CDR3: TGTGCCAGCAGTCCCATAAGAGGCTACGAGCAGTACTTC. This sequence encodes CASSPIRGYEQYF.

CDR3 sequence: CASLLADRNTEAFF. As DNA, the CDR3 is TGTGCCAGTCTCTTGGCGGACAGGAACACTGAAGCTTTCTTT. V gene TRBV2 combines with J gene TRBJ1-1; a weak D match, TRBD1 (6 bases). Germline V gene data show CDR1 as SNHLY and CDR2 as FYNNEI. The CDR3 sequence is 14 residues long. V was clipped by 9 bases and J by 1 base, with 15 bases between them.

This clone appeared a single time. V usage is TRBV14 and J usage is TRBJ1-3, with a possible D match to TRBD1 (5 bases). The length of the CDR3 is 16 residues. V was shortened by 3 bases and J by 0 bases, with 12 bases between the two germline ends. CDR1 and CDR2 (germline): SGHDN, FVKESK. The CDR3 DNA sequence: TGTGCCAGCAGCCAGCGACAGATATTCTCTGGAAACACCATATATTTT. Amino acids: CASSQRQIFSGNTIYF.

This clone was recorded once. This chain links TRBV11-2 with TRBJ1-1; TRBD1 aligns across 7 bases. V was pared by 5 bases and J by 4 bases, with 4 bases of the junction left unmatched. CDR3 size: 13 residues. Germline V gene sequence: CDR1 SGHAT, CDR2 FQNNGV. CDR3 sequence reads: CASSEYRGTEAFF. CDR3 DNA: TGTGCCAGCAGCGAATACAGGGGCACTGAAGCTTTCTTT.

This chain uses TRBV6-5 with TRBJ1-1, with a weak D call TRBD1 (5 bases). This CDR3 contains 12 residues. Germline V lookup: CDR1 MNHEY, CDR2 SVGAGI. V lost 7 bases, J lost 5 bases, and 11 bases lay in between. The CDR3 reads CASTLRGTEAFF. The CDR3 DNA is TGTGCCAGCACCCTACGGGGGACTGAAGCTTTCTTT.

This sequence joins TRBV19 and TRBJ1-1, with a possible D match to TRBD1 (6 bases). V was cut by 10 bases and J by 4 bases, with 13 bases left in between. Germline CDR1 LNHDA, CDR2 SQIVND (reference sequence). The CDR3 spans 12 residues. The CDR3 sequence is CATTTGTTEAFF. The CDR3 DNA reads as TGTGCCACTACTACAGGGACCACTGAAGCTTTCTTT. The whole variable domain, remainder taken from reference TRBV19 and TRBJ1-1, is DGGITQSPKYLFRKEGQNVTLSCEQNLNHDAMYWYRQDPGQGLRLIYYSQIVNDFQKGDIAEGYSVSREKKESFPLTVTSAQKNPTAFYLCATTTGTTEAFFGQGTRLTVV.

V gene TRBV11-2 combines with J gene TRBJ2-6; unclear D gene. The CDR3 covers 15 residues. The V and J ends lost 2 bases and 4 bases respectively, with 9 bases between them. In germline, CDR1 is SGHAT, CDR2 FQNNGV. The DNA of the CDR3 is TGTGCCAGCAGCTTATACAGCTCCGGGGCCAACGTCCTGACTTTC. It codes for CASSLYSSGANVLTF.

This chain uses TRBV3-1 (or the pseudogene TRBV3-2) with TRBJ1-5; 7 bases are a match to TRBD1. CDR1 and CDR2 (germline): LGHDT, YNNKEL (reference sequence). Trimming at V came to 1 base and at J to 7 bases, leaving 28 bases not matched to a gene. The CDR3 loop spans 22 amino acids. CDR3 nucleotides: TGTGCCAGCAGCCAAGCCCCCTTGTCTAGGTTTTCGGACTTAATACAGGGGCAGCCCCAGCATTTT. Its protein product is CASSQAPLSRFSDLIQGQPQHF.

The V gene is TRBV6-5, the J gene TRBJ1-5, with D tentatively TRBD1 (6 bases). CDR1 is MNHEY, CDR2 SVGAGI, per germline. The CDR3 has 15 amino acids. Trimming removed 6 bases at V and 7 bases at J, with 19 bases between. The CDR3 DNA reads TGTGCCAGCAGCCAAGGGTCTCAGGGGAAACAGCCCCAGCATTTT. Its translation: CASSQGSQGKQPQHF.

The chain is built from TRBV5-5 and TRBJ1-1; D is perhaps TRBD1 (5 bases). Per germline, CDR1 SGHKS and CDR2 YYEKEE (reference sequence). V was shortened by 4 bases and J by 0 bases, with 13 bases between the two germline ends. This CDR3 has 15 amino acids. CDR3: CASSPTAAMNTEAFF. In DNA, the CDR3 is TGTGCCAGCAGCCCGACAGCAGCTATGAACACTGAAGCTTTCTTT. The variable domain in full, with the rest retrieved from reference TRBV5-5 and TRBJ1-1, is DAGVTQSPTHLIKTRGQQVTLRCSPISGHKSVSWYQQVLGQGPQFIFQYYEKEERGRGNFPDRFSARQFPNYSSELNVNALLLGDSALYLCASSPTAAMNTEAFFGQGTRLTVV.

The rearrangement uses TRBV3-1 (or the pseudogene TRBV3-2) and TRBJ2-3; 9 nucleotides match TRBD2. Germline values: CDR1 LGHDT, CDR2 YNNKEL (reference sequence). This CDR3 region has 15 residues. V shed 8 bases and J 0 bases; nucleotides not matched to a gene: 6. CDR3: CASASGVTSTDTQYF. The DNA of the CDR3 is TGTGCCAGCGCTAGCGGGGTCACTAGCACAGATACGCAGTATTTT.

The chain employs TRBV3-1 (or the pseudogene TRBV3-2) and TRBJ1-5; unclear D gene. Germline CDR1 reads LGHDT; CDR2 reads YNNKEL (reference sequence). V lost 1 base and J lost 0, with 19 bases in between. This CDR3 region has 19 residues. This CDR3 reads CASSQGKHPKYYSNQPQHF. The CDR3 DNA reads TGTGCCAGCAGCCAAGGTAAACATCCGAAGTATTATAGCAATCAGCCCCAGCATTTT.